Listed below are T cell receptor beta chains from one sample, sequenced in a study of blood T cell repertoires in COVID-19. Assay: immunoSEQ multiplex PCR; the TCRdb copy retains only in-frame clones and omits some. This sample has about 430,000 clones, with 70% to 90% found just once. What was sequenced was PBMCs or T cells enriched from blood (not recorded which). These receptors were obtained from a woman under 30 who had been exposed to COVID-19. Each CDR3 is given with its conserved first and last residue. D genes are given only for firm matches. Clone sizes are given selectively: once, few, many, or a class where the clone is expanded.

j_call d_call v_call clone_size cdr3_aa cdr3_nt
TRBJ2-3 TRBD2 TRBV5-1 - CASSLGASGSGTDTQYF TGCGCCAGCAGCTTGGGCGCTAGCGGGAGTGGCACAGATACGCAGTATTTT
TRBJ1-2 TRBD1 TRBV14 - CASSPDRGYGYTF TGTGCCAGCAGCCCGGACAGGGGCTATGGCTACACCTTC
TRBJ2-2 - TRBV9 once CASSVWSRGTGELFF TGTGCCAGCAGCGTATGGAGCAGGGGCACCGGGGAGCTGTTTTTT
TRBJ2-3 TRBD2 TRBV28 once CASSSSVAGGLTPGQYF TGTGCCAGCAGCTCAAGTGTAGCGGGGGGACTGACCCCAGGGCAGTATTTT
TRBJ2-7 - TRBV4-3 - CASSQVGLSSEQYF TGCGCCAGCAGCCAAGTCGGACTCTCTTCCGAGCAGTACTTC
TRBJ2-1 - TRBV28 - CASSPVSYNEQFF TGTGCCAGCAGTCCCGTGTCCTACAATGAGCAGTTCTTC
TRBJ2-7 TRBD2 TRBV5-1 - CASSLVGAGREYEQYF TGCGCCAGCAGCTTGGTGGGCGCAGGGAGGGAGTACGAGCAGTACTTC
TRBJ2-3 - TRBV9 - CASSFEGGGTDTQYF TGTGCCAGCAGCTTTGAGGGGGGGGGCACAGATACGCAGTATTTT
TRBJ2-6 - TRBV7-9 - CASRLTGSGANVLTF TGTGCCAGCAGGCTAACAGGATCTGGGGCCAACGTCCTGACTTTC
TRBJ2-3 TRBD1 TRBV18 - CASSPQTGYTDTQYF TGTGCCAGCTCCCCCCAGACAGGGTACACAGATACGCAGTATTTT
TRBJ1-2 TRBD1 TRBV27 - CASWTGNYGYTF TGTGCCAGCTGGACAGGGAACTATGGCTACACCTTC
TRBJ1-1 TRBD1 TRBV18 - CASSPGTGVWAFF TGTGCCAGCTCACCTGGGACAGGGGTTTGGGCTTTCTTT
TRBJ1-5 - TRBV2 once CASRAGVSNQPQHF TGTGCCAGCAGGGCAGGGGTGAGCAATCAGCCCCAGCATTTT
TRBJ1-6 - TRBV5-1 - CASSFKEGSPLHF TGCGCCAGCAGCTTCAAAGAGGGTTCACCCCTCCACTTT
TRBJ2-7 - TRBV5-5 - CASSLFLDIAYEQYF TGTGCCAGCAGCTTATTTCTGGACATAGCCTACGAGCAGTACTTC
TRBJ2-1 - TRBV7-2 - CASSLDTGSGEQFF TGTGCCAGCAGCTTAGATACAGGGTCGGGTGAGCAGTTCTTC